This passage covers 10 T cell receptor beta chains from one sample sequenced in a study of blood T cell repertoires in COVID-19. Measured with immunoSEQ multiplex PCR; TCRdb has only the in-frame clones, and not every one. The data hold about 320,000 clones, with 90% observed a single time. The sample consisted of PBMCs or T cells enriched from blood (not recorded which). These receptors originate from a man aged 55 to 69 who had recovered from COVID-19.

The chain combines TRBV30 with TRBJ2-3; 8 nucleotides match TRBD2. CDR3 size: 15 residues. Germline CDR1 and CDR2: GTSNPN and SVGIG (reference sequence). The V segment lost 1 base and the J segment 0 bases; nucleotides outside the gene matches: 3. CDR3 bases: TGTGCCTGGAGTGCCACTAGCGGTAGCACAGATACGCAGTATTTT. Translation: CAWSATSGSTDTQYF. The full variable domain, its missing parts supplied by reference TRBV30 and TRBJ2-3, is SQTIHQWPATLVQPVGSPLSLECTVEGTSNPNLYWYRQAAGRGLQLLFYSVGIGQISSEVPQNLSASRPQDRQFILSSKKLLLSDSGFYLCAWSATSGSTDTQYFGPGTRLTVL.

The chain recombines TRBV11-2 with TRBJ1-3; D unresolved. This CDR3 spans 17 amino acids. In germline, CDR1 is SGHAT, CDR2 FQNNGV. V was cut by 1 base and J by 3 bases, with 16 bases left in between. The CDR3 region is CASSLAVEGIRGNTIYF. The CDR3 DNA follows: TGTGCCAGCAGCTTAGCCGTGGAGGGAATCCGTGGAAACACCATATATTTT.

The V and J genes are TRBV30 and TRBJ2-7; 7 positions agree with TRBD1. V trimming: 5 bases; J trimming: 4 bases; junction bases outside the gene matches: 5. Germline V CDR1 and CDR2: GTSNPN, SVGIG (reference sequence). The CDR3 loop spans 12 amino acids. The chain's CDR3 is CAWGRGQYEQYF. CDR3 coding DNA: TGTGCCTGGGGACGGGGACAGTACGAGCAGTACTTC. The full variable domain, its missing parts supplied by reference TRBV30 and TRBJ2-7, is SQTIHQWPATLVQPVGSPLSLECTVEGTSNPNLYWYRQAAGRGLQLLFYSVGIGQISSEVPQNLSASRPQDRQFILSSKKLLLSDSGFYLCAWGRGQYEQYFGPGTRLTVT.

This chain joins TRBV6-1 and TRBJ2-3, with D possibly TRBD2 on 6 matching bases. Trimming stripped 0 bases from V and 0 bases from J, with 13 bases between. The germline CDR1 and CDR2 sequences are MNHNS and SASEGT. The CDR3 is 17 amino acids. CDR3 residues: CASSEAGGTLSTDTQYF. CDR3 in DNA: TGTGCCAGCAGTGAAGCGGGAGGTACTTTAAGCACAGATACGCAGTATTTT.

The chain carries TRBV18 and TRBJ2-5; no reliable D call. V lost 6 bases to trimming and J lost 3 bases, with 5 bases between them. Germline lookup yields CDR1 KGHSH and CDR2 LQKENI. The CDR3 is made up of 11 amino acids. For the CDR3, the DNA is TGTGCCAGCTCTCCCAAAGAGACCCAGTACTTC. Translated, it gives CASSPKETQYF.

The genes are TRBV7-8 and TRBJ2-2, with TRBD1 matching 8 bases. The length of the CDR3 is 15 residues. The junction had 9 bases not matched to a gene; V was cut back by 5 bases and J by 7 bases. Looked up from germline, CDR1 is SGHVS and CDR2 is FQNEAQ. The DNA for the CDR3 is TGTGCCAGCAGCCGGAACGACAGGGGCGGCGGGGAGCTGTTTTTT. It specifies CASSRNDRGGGELFF.

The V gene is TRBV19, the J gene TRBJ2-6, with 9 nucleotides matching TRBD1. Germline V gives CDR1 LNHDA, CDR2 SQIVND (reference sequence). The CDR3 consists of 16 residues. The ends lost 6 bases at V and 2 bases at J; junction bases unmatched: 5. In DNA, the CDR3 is TGTGCCAGTAGCAGGACAGGGGATGCTGGGGCCAACGTCCTGACTTTC. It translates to CASSRTGDAGANVLTF.

The CDR3 bases are TGTGCCAGCAGTAAATCCGCCGGGACAGGGCATCAGCCCCAGCATTTT. Its protein product is CASSKSAGTGHQPQHF. V usage is TRBV28 and J usage is TRBJ1-5; TRBD1 matches at 9 bases. The junction had 10 bases not matched to a gene; V was cut back by 5 bases and J by 5 bases. Per germline, CDR1 MDHEN and CDR2 SYDVKM. The CDR3 has 16 amino acids.

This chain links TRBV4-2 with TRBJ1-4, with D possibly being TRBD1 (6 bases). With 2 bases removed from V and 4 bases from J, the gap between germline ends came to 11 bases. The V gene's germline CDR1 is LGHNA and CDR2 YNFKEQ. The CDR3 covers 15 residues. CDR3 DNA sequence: TGTGCCAGCAGCCAAAGCGACAGGAGTAATGAAAAACTGTTTTTT. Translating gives CASSQSDRSNEKLFF.

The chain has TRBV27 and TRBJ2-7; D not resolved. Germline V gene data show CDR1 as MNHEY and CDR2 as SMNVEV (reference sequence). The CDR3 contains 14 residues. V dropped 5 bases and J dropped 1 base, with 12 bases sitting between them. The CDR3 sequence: CASSPRRRSYEQYF. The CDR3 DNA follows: TGTGCCAGCAGTCCCCGGAGACGGTCCTACGAGCAGTACTTC.